The rows below give T cell receptor beta chains drawn from one sample of a study of cytomegalovirus exposure and HLA in healthy donors. Sequencing used immunoSEQ multiplex PCR; TCRdb keeps in-frame clones, though not all of them. The sample records fewer than 100,000 clones, nearly 80% being singletons. Specimen: PBMCs. The receptors were gathered from a woman aged 40 to 55 in good health and CMV-seronegative. Each CDR3 is given without its conserved first and last residue.

J | V | CDR3
TRBJ1-2 | TRBV18 | ASSPGAPSNYGYT
TRBJ1-1 | TRBV29-1 | SSSRGDTEAF
TRBJ2-7 | TRBV5-6 | ASSYPGTPSYEQY
TRBJ1-3 | TRBV5-1 | ASSLDRDSGNTIY
TRBJ1-2 | TRBV30 | ACPRDSTYGYT
TRBJ2-2 | TRBV6-6 | ASRGGNTGELF
TRBJ2-5 | TRBV9 | ASSVAGQKETQY
TRBJ2-1 | TRBV6-1 | ASSEEEGLSYNEQF
TRBJ1-1 | TRBV5-1 | ASWEGAQMNTEAF
TRBJ2-2 | TRBV19 | ASAAGTGTGELF
TRBJ2-3 | TRBV7-2 | ASSRGAADTQY
TRBJ2-6 | TRBV10-3 | AITGAGSHSGANVLT
TRBJ1-5 | TRBV6-5 | ASSTGLGNQPQH
TRBJ1-4 | TRBV9 | ASSVGVTNEKLF
TRBJ2-5 | TRBV5-6 | ASGGFQETQY
TRBJ2-7 | TRBV30 | ASLGGSSYEQY
TRBJ2-3 | TRBV19 | ASSSGLAGVGTDTQY
TRBJ2-4 | TRBV7-9 | ASSLGGQAPEPKNIQY
TRBJ2-6 | TRBV29-1 | SVTRAGANVLT
TRBJ1-1 | TRBV30 | AWNRGLNTEAF
TRBJ1-2 | TRBV5-1 | ASSSPDNRGGYT
TRBJ1-2 | TRBV6-1 | ASSDPPRTSAWVNYGYT
TRBJ2-7 | TRBV5-6 | ASMRRGSMEQY
TRBJ1-2 | TRBV5-4 | ASSLGTGFNYGGYT
TRBJ1-6 | TRBV27 | ASTPGGGRSPLH
TRBJ2-7 | TRBV7-2 | ASSLSSRQGYEQY
TRBJ1-1 | TRBV29-1 | SVAGAQGQNTEAF
TRBJ1-1 | TRBV30 | AWSKGGTEAF
TRBJ1-4 | TRBV5-4 | ASSLGGRIAEKLF
TRBJ2-2 | TRBV19 | ASSISSGTTGELF
TRBJ1-3 | TRBV10-3 | AIRTGQGAGNTIY
TRBJ1-3 | TRBV4-3 | ASSQEGGVLSGNTIY
TRBJ2-7 | TRBV2 | ASSQRTLPKQY
TRBJ2-7 | TRBV30 | AGDRNYEQY
TRBJ2-7 | TRBV12-5 | ASALGGVAGYYEQY
TRBJ1-5 | TRBV15 | ATSRARTGASNQPQH
TRBJ1-3 | TRBV11-2 | ASSFEGNTIY
TRBJ1-5 | TRBV10-3 | ATKKEGGSNQPQH
TRBJ1-5 | TRBV7-9 | ASSLGTGSDQPQH
TRBJ1-5 | TRBV30 | AWDRENQPQN
TRBJ2-5 | TRBV4-2 | ASSQEGGGLQETQY
TRBJ1-1 | TRBV5-1 | ASSLDGFNTEAF
TRBJ1-4 | TRBV19 | ASSIDGGATTNEKLF
TRBJ2-3 | TRBV6-5 | ASSYSSRQGGQY
TRBJ2-5 | TRBV9 | ASSPRDRGDETQY